Each of the 5 T cell receptor beta chains below was sequenced from the same sample in a study of T-cell memory formation after mild COVID-19. TCRdb reprocessed the 5' RACE reads via MiXCR and lists one record per CDR3 protein. The sample includes approximately 400,000 distinct CDR3 sequences, roughly 26% of them seen just once. Source material: PBMCs or a T cell subset sorted from them (not recorded which). These receptors were taken from an adult woman who had mild COVID-19 (a few samples of this study predate the infection). Cell type and time point are not known.

This clonotype was detected a few times. The chain couples TRBV7-2 to TRBJ1-1; TRBD1 might be the D (6 bases). Germline V gene sequence: CDR1 SGHTA, CDR2 FQGNSA. V lost 3 bases, J lost 3 bases, and 14 bases lay in between. CDR3 length: 15 residues. CDR3 residues: CASSLTGGVHTEAFF. CDR3 DNA: TGTGCCAGCAGCTTGACAGGAGGCGTGCACACTGAAGCTTTCTTT.

This clonotype was recorded only once. The J gene is TRBJ1-1, the V gene TRBV12-3 or TRBV12-4, with TRBD1 as a possible D gene (5 bases). The CDR3 covers 17 residues. V lost 3 bases and J lost 0, with 17 bases in between. The CDR3 loop reads CASSLGGSSFMNTEAFF. CDR3 bases: TGTGCCAGCAGTTTGGGGGGTTCCTCATTCATGAACACTGAAGCTTTCTTT.

This clonotype has only a few counts. This chain joins TRBV24-1 and TRBJ2-4, with unresolved D. Deletions cut 8 bases from V and 4 bases from J, with 23 bases between. The CDR3 extends over 17 amino acids. Germline lookup yields CDR1 KGHDR and CDR2 SFDVKD. DNA for the CDR3: TGTGCCACCAAGAATATTTTAGGCGGTGGCAGAAAAAACATTCAGTACTTC. Amino acid sequence: CATKNILGGGRKNIQYF.

This clonotype showed up just a few times. The chain combines TRBV3-1 with TRBJ1-1; no definite D call. The CDR3 sequence is 14 residues long. Germline V gives CDR1 LGHDT, CDR2 YNNKEL (reference sequence). V was clipped by 1 base and J by 5 bases, with 11 bases between them. This chain's CDR3 is CASSQGWVGTEAFF. The CDR3 DNA sequence: TGTGCCAGCAGCCAAGGCTGGGTGGGAACTGAAGCTTTCTTT.

This clonotype was detected a few times. The V gene is TRBV7-9, the J gene TRBJ2-3; D is ambiguous. Germline V gene data show CDR1 as SEHNR and CDR2 as FQNEAQ (reference sequence). Trimming pared 5 bases from V and 2 bases from J, leaving 17 bases between. This CDR3 is 16 amino acids long. The CDR3 reads CASSPVHRSYTDTQYF. CDR3 DNA: TGTGCCAGCAGCCCGGTACACCGATCCTACACAGATACGCAGTATTTT.